This T cell receptor beta chain was sequenced for a study of blood T cell repertoires in COVID-19. Overall study context: T cells, B-cell-depleted T cells, or PBMCs supplied cDNA or gDNA.

Per the authors' pipeline: Amplifying reference gene primers gave estimates of nucleated cell counts. The protocol was immunoSEQ multiplex PCR, while the TCRdb copy is restricted to in-frame clones and leaves out a portion. V and J calls and clone size are given by that table; D and trimming were obtained from the DNA. The sample has approximately 110,000 clones, roughly 88% seen once; the top ten hold about 5.4%. Per the germline V gene, CDR1 is LNHDA and CDR2 is SQIVND (reference sequence). CDR3 length: 16 residues. Germline trimming cut 5 bases from V and 5 bases from J; bases unmatched to any gene: 10.

The material sequenced was peripheral blood. This TCR came from a human donor in a cohort sampled during active COVID-19. The gene calls are TRBV19 and TRBJ2-1, with TRBD2 matching over 9 bases. CDR3 residues: CASSSSLAGFNNEQFF. In DNA form, the CDR3 reads TGTGCCAGTAGTTCATCGCTAGCGGGATTTAACAATGAGCAGTTCTTC. The whole variable domain, filled in from reference TRBV19 and TRBJ2-1, reads DGGITQSPKYLFRKEGQNVTLSCEQNLNHDAMYWYRQDPGQGLRLIYYSQIVNDFQKGDIAEGYSVSREKKESFPLTVTSAQKNPTAFYLCASSSSLAGFNNEQFFGPGTRLTVL.